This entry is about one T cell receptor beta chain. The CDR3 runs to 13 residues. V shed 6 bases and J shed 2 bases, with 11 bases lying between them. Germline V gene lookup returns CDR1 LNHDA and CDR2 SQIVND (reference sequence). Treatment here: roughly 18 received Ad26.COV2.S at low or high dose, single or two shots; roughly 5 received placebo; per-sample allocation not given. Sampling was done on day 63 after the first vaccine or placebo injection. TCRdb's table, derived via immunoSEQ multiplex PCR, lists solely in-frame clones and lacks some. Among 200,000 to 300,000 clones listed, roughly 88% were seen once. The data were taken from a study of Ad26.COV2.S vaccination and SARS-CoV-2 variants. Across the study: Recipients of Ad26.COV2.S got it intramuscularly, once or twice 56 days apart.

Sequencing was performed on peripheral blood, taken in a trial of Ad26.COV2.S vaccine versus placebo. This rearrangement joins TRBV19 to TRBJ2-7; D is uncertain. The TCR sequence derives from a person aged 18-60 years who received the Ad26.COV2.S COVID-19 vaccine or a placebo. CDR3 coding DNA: TGTGCCAGTAGCCCTGGCATCCCCTACGAGCAGTACTTC. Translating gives CASSPGIPYEQYF.